Listed here are 14 T cell receptor beta chains from one sample, sequenced in a study of Graves' ophthalmopathy and Graves' hyperthyroidism. From RNA, the CDR3 regions of TCR beta chains were amplified and sequenced. HTBI primers were employed in first-round RT-PCR, then a second-round multiplex PCR followed. TCRdb processed the multiplex PCR reads anew with MiXCR; each CDR3 protein has one entry. This sample carries about 1.1 million distinct CDR3 sequences, 35% to 40% of them seen once, and the ten largest clones take 8.5% to 14%. The sample consisted of peripheral blood or thyroid tissue (not recorded which). The receptors stem from an adult man with Graves' hyperthyroidism.

V and J are TRBV7-3 and TRBJ2-5; possible D gene TRBD1, 6 bases. This CDR3 is 15 amino acids long. V lost 6 bases to trimming and J lost 9 bases, with 23 bases between them. CDR1 is SGHTA, CDR2 FQGTGA, per germline. This chain's CDR3 is CASSGGGASVEAQYF. DNA for the CDR3: TGTGCCAGCAGTGGGGGCGGCGCCTCAGTCGAGGCCCAGTACTTC.

As to this clonotype: Germline and junction disagree at one end, which may indicate a read error. The V gene is TRBV18, the J gene TRBJ2-5, with 8 bases matching TRBD1. The CDR3 loop spans 14 amino acids. CDR1 and CDR2 (germline): KGHSH, LQKENI. For the CDR3, the DNA is TGTGCCAACTCACCAGGACAGGGTTGGGAGACCCAGTACTTC. Its translation: CANSPGQGWETQYF.

The rearrangement uses TRBV15 and TRBJ2-5; no firm D call. The CDR3 is 14 amino acids. V shed 1 base and J shed 5 bases, with 11 bases lying between them. CDR1 is LNHNV and CDR2 is YYDKDF in the germline V gene (reference sequence). CDR3 coding DNA: TGTGCCACCAGCAGAGCAAAGGGTGCGGAGACCCAGTACTTC. It encodes CATSRAKGAETQYF.

On this clonotype itself: A clone one base away is much larger, so this may be a read error. The rearrangement links TRBV7-2 to TRBJ2-5; tentative D call: TRBD2 (6 bases). Deletions cut 3 bases from V and 5 bases from J, with 13 bases between. This CDR3 comprises 14 residues. Germline V gene sequence: CDR1 SGHTA, CDR2 FQGNSA. The CDR3 DNA is TGTGCCAGCAGCTTCCAAGCGGGTCACGAGACCCAGTACTTC. Translated: CASSFQAGHETQYF.

Written as DNA, the CDR3 is TGTGCCAGCACCCTAGGTTATCGCAATCAGCCCCAGCATTTT. Its translation: CASTLGYRNQPQHF. The V call is TRBV7-9, the J call TRBJ1-5; D gene ambiguous. Germline CDR1 SEHNR, CDR2 FQNEAQ (reference sequence). The V end was cut by 7 bases, the J end by 2 bases, with 12 bases between. The CDR3 loop spans 14 amino acids.

Of note for this clonotype: A read error may produce the germline difference seen at one junction end. The V call is TRBV9, the J call TRBJ2-7; TRBD1 matches at 10 bases. CDR3 size: 17 residues. Germline V gene sequence: CDR1 SGDLS, CDR2 YYNGEE. CDR3 in DNA: TGCGCCAGCAGCCAAGATCCCGCCGGGACAGGGGATGGCGAGCAGTACTTC. Amino acids: CASSQDPAGTGDGEQYF.

This clonotype has a handful of counts. This sequence joins TRBV25-1 and TRBJ2-5, with D possibly TRBD2 on 7 matching bases. This CDR3 contains 14 residues. V gave up 8 bases and J gave up 5 bases, with 18 bases separating them. Looked up from germline, CDR1 is MGHDK and CDR2 is SYGVNS. The CDR3 bases are TGTGCCAGCGCGACAGGCGGGAGTCGGGAGACCCAGTACTTC. This gives the protein CASATGGSRETQYF.

Turning to this clonotype: The junction and the germline gene differ at one end; a read error may be behind it. The chain carries TRBV5-5 and TRBJ1-5; no firm D call. Per the germline V gene, CDR1 is SGHKS and CDR2 is YYEKEE (reference sequence). The CDR3 runs to 14 residues. The CDR3 nucleotides are TGCGCCAGCAGCCGAGAACAGTTTAATCAGCCCCAGCATTTT. Residues: CASSREQFNQPQHF.

The chain employs TRBV6-6 and TRBJ2-7; no clear D. Germline CDR1 is MNHNY and CDR2 is SVGAGI (reference sequence). V lost 8 bases to trimming and J lost 2 bases, with 13 bases between them. The CDR3 has 13 amino acids. In DNA form, the CDR3 reads TGTGCCAGCCGCCCAGTCGAGGCCTACGAGCAGTACTTC. This codes for CASRPVEAYEQYF.

This clonotype was recorded many times. The rearrangement uses TRBV2 and TRBJ2-5; TRBD1 might be the D (6 bases). V lost 2 bases to trimming and J lost 7 bases, with 14 bases between them. The CDR3 length is 14 residues. Germline V lookup: CDR1 SNHLY, CDR2 FYNNEI. This chain's CDR3 is CASSENTGWGTQYF. CDR3 coding DNA: TGTGCCAGCAGTGAAAACACAGGGTGGGGGACCCAGTACTTC.

The CDR3 reads CSGLAGTGNSPLHF. In nucleotides, the CDR3 is TGCAGTGGCCTCGCCGGGACAGGGAATTCACCCCTCCACTTT. The chain joins TRBV20-1 to TRBJ1-6, with 9 nucleotides matching TRBD1. V lost 7 bases and J lost 7; bases outside the gene matches: 8. The CDR3 consists of 14 residues. Germline lookup yields CDR1 DFQATT and CDR2 SNEGSKA (reference sequence).

The chain employs TRBV7-2 and TRBJ2-2, with D possibly being TRBD1 (7 bases). V dropped 5 bases and J dropped 13 bases, with 29 bases sitting between them. Germline CDR1 reads SGHTA; CDR2 reads FQGNSA. The CDR3 runs to 17 residues. The DNA for the CDR3 is TGTGCCAGCAGCGCGATGACAGGGATCCATCCATCGCGGGGGCTGTTTTTT. This sequence encodes CASSAMTGIHPSRGLFF.

This clonotype was seen repeatedly, ten times or more. The genes are TRBV20-1 and TRBJ1-5, with TRBD1 matching over 7 bases. Losses at the gene ends were 0 bases for V and 7 bases for J; bases not matched to a gene: 6. The germline V gene has CDR1 DFQATT and CDR2 SNEGSKA (reference sequence). The CDR3 spans 14 residues. CDR3 sequence (DNA): TGCAGTGCTAGAGATCGACAGGGCCCACAGCCCCAGCATTTT. Protein: CSARDRQGPQPQHF.

The chain recombines TRBV25-1 with TRBJ1-1; tentative D call: TRBD1 (5 bases). CDR1 MGHDK and CDR2 SYGVNS come from the germline V gene. V lost 8 bases, J lost 0 bases, and 13 bases lay in between. The length of the CDR3 is 14 residues. The CDR3 loop is CASVERGVNTEAFF. In DNA form, the CDR3 reads TGTGCCAGCGTTGAAAGGGGCGTGAACACTGAAGCTTTCTTT.